This T cell receptor (beta chain) was captured by sequencing in a study of blood T cell repertoires in COVID-19. Overall study: Both acute and convalescent COVID-19 samples were obtained from the United States, Italy and Spain. T cells, B-cell-depleted T cells, or PBMCs supplied cDNA or gDNA.

CDR3 size: 18 residues. V was clipped by 4 bases and J by 4 bases; unmatched bases: 15. CDR1 and CDR2 from the germline V gene are LGHDT and YNNKEL (reference sequence). Authors' methods: Amplification with reference gene primers provided the estimates of nucleated cell counts. Generated by immunoSEQ multiplex PCR, the TCRdb table keeps only in-frame clones and is missing some. V and J calls and clone size are as listed in that table; D and trimming were resolved from the DNA. The sample yields about 170,000 clones, around 82% seen once. The source is a woman in her 70s who had recovered from COVID-19. The sample comprised peripheral blood. V usage is TRBV3-1 (or the pseudogene TRBV3-2) and J usage is TRBJ1-3; 8 nucleotides line up with TRBD1. The CDR3 DNA reads as TGTGCCAGCAGCCCCCCGGCGGCAGGGGGCGTTGCGGGAAACACCATATATTTT. It encodes CASSPPAAGGVAGNTIYF.